This T cell receptor beta chain came from a study of T cells in Graves' hyperthyroidism and ophthalmopathy (dated by TCRdb to between 2018 and 2021). Notes on the research overall: Peripheral blood samples were taken at initial diagnosis, before any treatment was given. After sampling, hyperthyroidism patients received methimazole starting at 30 mg daily, and ophthalmopathy patients received high-dose intravenous methylprednisolone. A discovery cohort of about a hundred patients, roughly 43 with Graves' ophthalmopathy and 55 to 65 with stable Graves' hyperthyroidism, was used to find distinguishing TCR V-J signatures. The 95 to 100 discovery patients were randomly divided into training and test sets at a 7:3 ratio. Thyroid tissue and blood T-cell repertoires from over 5 Graves' hyperthyroidism patients were also compared in the study. Whether ophthalmopathy could be predicted prospectively was tested in an independent validation cohort made up of roughly 19 hyperthyroidism patients plus 17 patients who later progressed to ophthalmopathy. The paper describes TCR Vbeta CDR3 sequencing of 135 peripheral blood samples, made up of some 42 ophthalmopathy patients, roughly 75 hyperthyroidism patients and approximately 17 progressor patients.

The TCR beta CDR3 regions were amplified from RNA transcripts. A first-round RT-PCR of the TCR CDR3 used the HTBI primer set with the Qiagen OneStep RT-PCR kit. A second multiplex PCR round built the libraries, followed by size selection and purification. Libraries were sequenced paired-end with 100 bp reads on an Illumina HiSeq2000. On the study's bioinformatics: SOAPnuke was used to process the raw data, with reads discarded if the reads contained adapters or uncalled bases, had a mean Phred below 15, or lacked an exact constant-primer or identifier match. COPE v1.2.5 was used to merge the high-quality paired reads, and each unique nucleotide sequence was defined as a clonotype. MiTCR v1.1 was used to align the clonotypes against IMGT TRBV, TRBD and TRBJ reference segments. The analysis included only V-J combinations with a frequency above 0.0001, which together covered 98% to 99.2% of the repertoires. A TCS score was defined as the ratio between F50 (clonal expansion) and ExV (chaos), using BLOSUM62-based TCRdist between CDR3 peptides within each V-J. Welch's t-statistics and random forest reduced around 510 V-J features to about 13, which were used in a naive Bayes classifier (R e1071). TCRdb cleaned the public reads at Q25 with fastp, built clones with MiXCR and kept in-frame beta chains. When rows share a CDR3 protein, they turn into one entry using the most common DNA and genes. It is TCRdb's table, rather than the study itself, that gives the V and J calls and clone size. This sample holds under 750,000 distinct CDR3 sequences; roughly 20% were observed only once. Of the sample, approximately 16% falls within the top ten clones.

Hyperthyroidism patients were newly diagnosed, had a disease duration of under 2 months, and were aged 18 to 65 years. Any patient with an uncontrolled infection, another autoimmune disease, pregnancy or lactation was excluded. Clinical symptoms, serum thyroxine and TRAb, thyroid ultrasound, and orbital computed tomography formed the basis for the diagnoses. For progressor patients, blood was drawn at the first diagnosis of hyperthyroidism, before any ophthalmopathy symptoms had appeared. PBMCs were isolated from about 10 ml of fresh peripheral blood by Ficoll-Paque density gradient centrifugation. Patients classed as progressors first received a Graves' hyperthyroidism diagnosis and then went on to develop ophthalmopathy during follow-up. Trizol reagent was used to extract total RNA, and RNA quality was then checked on an Agilent 2100 Bioanalyzer. The germline V gene (reference sequence) gives CDR1 as SEHNR and CDR2 as FQNEAQ. The CDR3 has 13 amino acids, counting the end cysteine and phenylalanine. The kept DNA is CDR3 alone, 39 bases in frame from the first base. V lost 2 bases and J lost 8 bases; the stretch between them is 12 bases long.

Of note for this clonotype: Its antigen target is currently unknown. The sample holds no much larger clone one base away, and base qualities are not on file.

Study-level results and caveats: No statistical method was used to set the sample size in advance, and investigators knew the group allocation. Most expanded thyroid clonotypes (frequency above 0.001) were also found in blood, which suggests that blood repertoires may mirror thyroid immune responses. In validation, the model predicted progression to ophthalmopathy a median of about 6 months before onset, with about 64% sensitivity and roughly 77% specificity. Ophthalmopathy was separated from stable hyperthyroidism by a 13 V-J signature model, with around 90% sensitivity and roughly 81% specificity obtained in cross-validation and 80%/75% obtained in testing.

The V and J segments used are TRBV7-9 and TRBJ1-1, and the D gene may be TRBD1, 6 bases matching. This clonotype originated in a woman aged 45-60 years with Graves' hyperthyroidism that later progressed to Graves' ophthalmopathy. Sequencing was carried out using blood. The DNA sequence reads TGTGCCAGCAGCTTAAAGACCAGGGGAGAAGCTTTCTTT. Its translation reads: CASSLKTRGEAFF.